This T cell receptor beta chain was obtained from a study of regulatory T cells in long-lasting Graves disease. Specified time point: newly diagnosed GD, antithyroid drugs for less than 3 months. RNA isolated from PBMCs was used to make the TCR library. This CDR3 region has 14 residues. CDR1 and CDR2 (germline): LNHDA, SQIVND (reference sequence). With 6 bases removed from V and 5 bases from J, the gap between germline ends came to 16 bases. To make TCR beta libraries, researchers used iRepertoire HTBI primers and Arm-PCR of CDR3 regions. TCRdb ran MiXCR on the multiplex PCR reads and lists one entry per CDR3 protein. The sample lists around 500,000 distinct CDR3 sequences; 12% were seen once. There are many counts of this clonotype. This sample was shared with a second study, whose subject was T cells in Graves' hyperthyroidism and ophthalmopathy.

The TCR was taken from a woman in her thirties with Graves disease. This chain uses TRBV19 with TRBJ1-2; D is possibly TRBD1 (6 bases). Specimen: peripheral blood mononuclear cells (PBMCs), collected at new diagnosis, from a patient treated with antithyroid drugs. The CDR3 coding sequence is TGTGCCAGTAGGCAACAGGGATTTTTTTATGGCTACACCTTC. It translates to CASRQQGFFYGYTF.